Shown below are 21 T cell receptor beta chains from a single sample sequenced in a study of cytomegalovirus exposure and HLA in healthy donors. PCR involved 60 Vbeta and 13 Jbeta primers. Sequenced by immunoSEQ multiplex PCR; TCRdb stores in-frame clones only, minus some. Its table lists roughly 220,000 clones. Sequencing was performed on PBMCs. The receptors were sampled from a girl between 2 and 10 years old in good health and CMV-seropositive.

The J gene is TRBJ2-5, the V gene TRBV29-1; 9 bases map to TRBD1. With the DNA end fitting TRBJ2-7 better, the J assignment may be wrong. The germline V gene encodes CDR1 SQVTM and CDR2 ANQGSEA. CDR3 size: 13 residues. The CDR3 DNA sequence: TGCAGCGTTGTCCGGGACAGGGACCACGAGCAGTACTTC. Protein sequence: CSVVRDRDHEQYF.

This chain links TRBV14 with TRBJ2-3; 7 nucleotides match TRBD2. The CDR3 loop spans 15 amino acids. Germline V CDR1 and CDR2: SGHDN, FVKESK. The V gene end was trimmed by 1 base and the J gene end by 3 bases; junction bases not matched to a gene: 4. CDR3 protein: CASSQGLAVTDTQYF. The CDR3, as DNA: TGTGCCAGCAGCCAAGGGCTAGCGGTAACAGATACGCAGTATTTT.

V gene TRBV7-9 combines with J gene TRBJ1-5, with TRBD1 as a possible D gene (5 bases). CDR1 SEHNR and CDR2 FQNEAQ come from the germline V gene (reference sequence). Trimming took off 4 bases at V and 0 bases at J, with 13 bases between the two ends. The CDR3 sequence is 16 residues long. CDR3 protein: CASSWGDGGSNQPQHF. CDR3 in DNA: TGTGCCAGCAGCTGGGGGGACGGGGGTAGCAATCAGCCCCAGCATTTT. The full variable domain, in which reference TRBV7-9 and TRBJ1-5 provide the parts outside the CDR3, is DTGVSQNPRHKITKRGQNVTFRCDPISEHNRLYWYRQTLGQGPEFLTYFQNEAQLEKSRLLSDRFSAERPKGSFSTLEIQRTEQGDSAMYLCASSWGDGGSNQPQHFGDGTRLSIL.

The chain has TRBV7-9 and TRBJ1-3; D remains unclear. The germline V gene encodes CDR1 SEHNR and CDR2 FQNEAQ (reference sequence). This CDR3 contains 12 residues. Between the trimmed V and J ends, which lost 3 bases and 4 bases, there was a span of 4 bases. CDR3 nucleotides: TGTGCCAGCAGCTTGGGCGGAAACACCATATATTTT. Protein: CASSLGGNTIYF.

The rearrangement links TRBV4-2 to TRBJ1-2; tentative D call: TRBD1 (6 bases). V was pared by 0 bases and J by 6 bases, with 14 bases between. The length of the CDR3 is 15 residues. Germline CDR1 is LGHNA and CDR2 is YNFKEQ. CDR3: CASSQERVGHDGYTF. In DNA form, the CDR3 reads TGTGCCAGCAGCCAAGAAAGGGTGGGACACGATGGCTACACCTTC.

The genes are TRBV5-4 and TRBJ1-1, with D possibly TRBD1 on 5 matching bases. Trimming left V 4 bases short and J 10 bases short, with 14 bases between. Germline V lookup: CDR1 SGHNT, CDR2 YYREEE (reference sequence). The CDR3 is made up of 12 amino acids. CDR3 nucleotide sequence: TGTGCCAGCAGCGGAAACGACGGGGGAGCTTTCTTT. This gives the protein CASSGNDGGAFF. Combining the CDR3 with reference TRBV5-4 and TRBJ1-1 gives the whole variable domain ETGVTQSPTHLIKTRGQQVTLRCSSQSGHNTVSWYQQALGQGPQFIFQYYREEENGRGNFPPRFSGLQFPNYSSELNVNALELDDSALYLCASSGNDGGAFFGQGTRLTVV.

This rearrangement joins TRBV28 to TRBJ2-7, with 11 bases fitting TRBD1. Per the germline V gene, CDR1 is MDHEN and CDR2 is SYDVKM. The CDR3 consists of 16 residues. J lost 4 bases, V lost 7 bases, and 12 bases had no gene match. The CDR3 spells CASNTKRTGGRYEQYF. In DNA, the CDR3 is TGTGCCAGCAACACAAAAAGGACAGGGGGCAGGTACGAGCAGTACTTC.

This chain connects TRBV5-1 to TRBJ2-1, with D unclear. The CDR3 covers 12 residues. V shed 0 bases and J shed 12 bases, with 10 bases lying between them. CDR1 is SGHRS and CDR2 is YFSETQ in the germline V gene. The chain's CDR3 is CASSLDASGQFF. In nucleotides, the CDR3 is TGCGCCAGCAGCTTGGATGCTAGTGGGCAGTTCTTC. The whole variable domain, remainder taken from reference TRBV5-1 and TRBJ2-1, is KAGVTQTPRYLIKTRGQQVTLSCSPISGHRSVSWYQQTPGQGLQFLFEYFSETQRNKGNFPGRFSGRQFSNSRSEMNVSTLELGDSALYLCASSLDASGQFFGPGTRLTVL.

J is TRBJ1-1 and V is TRBV5-1; D not certain. The CDR3 extends over 16 amino acids. The V end lost 4 bases, the J end lost 1 base, and 17 bases lay between the germline ends. Germline CDR1 is SGHRS and CDR2 is YFSETQ. DNA for the CDR3: TGCGCCAGCAGCCCTTCATTGGGCAGCTGGAACACTGAAGCTTTCTTT. This codes for CASSPSLGSWNTEAFF. The variable domain in full, completed from reference TRBV5-1 and TRBJ1-1, reads KAGVTQTPRYLIKTRGQQVTLSCSPISGHRSVSWYQQTPGQGLQFLFEYFSETQRNKGNFPGRFSGRQFSNSRSEMNVSTLELGDSALYLCASSPSLGSWNTEAFFGQGTRLTVV.

This chain links TRBV5-1 with TRBJ2-1; 11 bases align to TRBD1. This CDR3 is built from 15 residues. V trimming: 4 bases; J trimming: 6 bases; junction bases outside the gene matches: 6. Germline V gene sequence: CDR1 SGHRS, CDR2 YFSETQ. The CDR3 loop is CASSLGTGGFNEQFF. The DNA of the CDR3 is TGCGCCAGCAGCCTGGGGACAGGGGGGTTCAATGAGCAGTTCTTC.

This chain links TRBV10-3 with TRBJ2-3; 10 nucleotides line up with TRBD2. This CDR3 contains 15 residues. Looked up from germline, CDR1 is ENHRY and CDR2 is SYGVKD. J was trimmed by 2 bases and V by 8 bases; bases with no gene match: 7. The CDR3 DNA follows: TGTGCCATCGCCCAAACTAGCGGGGCCACAGATACGCAGTATTTT. Encoded protein: CAIAQTSGATDTQYF.

The chain joins TRBV6-6 to TRBJ2-5; TRBD1 might be the D (6 bases). The CDR3 has 14 residues. V was shortened by 8 bases and J by 4 bases, with 17 bases between the two germline ends. Germline assignment: CDR1 MNHNY and CDR2 SVGAGI (reference sequence). The DNA of the CDR3 is TGTGCCAGCTCCGGGACAAGTGGTGGAGAGACCCAGTACTTC. It encodes CASSGTSGGETQYF.

The chain couples TRBV28 to TRBJ1-6, with D possibly TRBD1 on 6 matching bases. Germline V gene sequence: CDR1 MDHEN, CDR2 SYDVKM. The CDR3 is 14 residues long. The V and J ends lost 4 bases and 7 bases respectively, with 11 bases between them. CDR3: CASSSGQKNSPLHF. For the CDR3, the DNA is TGTGCCAGCAGTTCCGGACAGAAGAATTCACCCCTCCACTTT.

The CDR3 DNA is TGTGCCAGCAGCCCAGGGACTAGCGGTCGTGGGAATGAGCAGTTCTTC. Amino acid sequence: CASSPGTSGRGNEQFF. This chain joins TRBV7-9 and TRBJ2-1, with 11 bases aligning to TRBD2. The trim removed 5 bases at V and 7 bases at J, leaving 10 bases unmatched. The CDR3 runs 16 residues. Germline CDR1 is SEHNR and CDR2 is FQNEAQ (reference sequence).

The chain links TRBV6-1 to TRBJ1-1; 8 nucleotides line up with TRBD1. This CDR3 is built from 18 residues. J gave up 0 bases and V 3 bases, and 12 bases lay outside the gene matches. CDR1 MNHNS and CDR2 SASEGT come from the germline V gene. Written as DNA, the CDR3 is TGTGCCAGCAGTGATGGACAGGGTTATAGTATCATGAACACTGAAGCTTTCTTT. It encodes CASSDGQGYSIMNTEAFF.

The chain carries TRBV6-5 and TRBJ1-1; D is possibly TRBD1 (6 bases). This CDR3 spans 14 amino acids. Germline loops: CDR1 MNHEY, CDR2 SVGAGI. Trimming removed 6 bases at V and 5 bases at J, with 16 bases between. CDR3 sequence reads: CASRTKEGGTEAFF. CDR3 nucleotide sequence: TGTGCCAGCAGGACGAAAGAGGGGGGGACTGAAGCTTTCTTT.

CDR3 sequence: CASSPLTLAGVTDTQYF. The CDR3 nucleotides read TGTGCCAGCTCACCCCTTACTCTAGCGGGAGTTACAGATACGCAGTATTTT. V and J are TRBV18 and TRBJ2-3, with 10 nucleotides matching TRBD2. This CDR3 has 17 amino acids. The germline CDR1 and CDR2 sequences are KGHSH and LQKENI. V shed 3 bases and J 3 bases; nucleotides not matched to a gene: 9.

The chain combines TRBV5-1 with TRBJ2-1; perhaps TRBD1 as D (5 bases). Trimming cost V 4 bases and J 6 bases, with 11 bases left between them. This CDR3 is 13 amino acids long. Germline CDR1 SGHRS, CDR2 YFSETQ. CDR3 bases: TGCGCCAGCAGCCCATCTAGGGGCAATGAGCAGTTCTTC. Translating gives CASSPSRGNEQFF. Full variable domain (missing parts from reference TRBV5-1 and TRBJ2-1): KAGVTQTPRYLIKTRGQQVTLSCSPISGHRSVSWYQQTPGQGLQFLFEYFSETQRNKGNFPGRFSGRQFSNSRSEMNVSTLELGDSALYLCASSPSRGNEQFFGPGTRLTVL.

The J gene is TRBJ1-1, the V gene TRBV11-2, with D possibly TRBD1 on 5 matching bases. Germline lookup yields CDR1 SGHAT and CDR2 FQNNGV. The CDR3 runs to 15 residues. Trimming removed 6 bases at V and 0 bases at J, with 14 bases between. The CDR3 loop reads CASSSFGGVNTEAFF. In DNA form, the CDR3 reads TGTGCCAGCAGTTCCTTTGGGGGGGTGAACACTGAAGCTTTCTTT.

CDR3 in amino acids: CASSRGSGHGGETQYF. The CDR3 DNA follows: TGTGCCAGCAGCCGGGGGTCGGGGCACGGCGGGGAGACCCAGTACTTC. The rearrangement joins TRBV7-3 to TRBJ2-5; maybe TRBD2 (6 bases). V was clipped by 5 bases and J by 5 bases, with 21 bases between them. Germline values: CDR1 SGHTA, CDR2 FQGTGA. The CDR3 has 16 residues. Drawing the rest from reference TRBV7-3 and TRBJ2-5, the complete variable domain is GAGVSQTPSNKVTEKGKYVELRCDPISGHTALYWYRQSLGQGPEFLIYFQGTGAADDSGLPNDRFFAVRPEGSVSTLKIQRTERGDSAVYLCASSRGSGHGGETQYFGPGTRLLVL.

The rearrangement uses TRBV15 and TRBJ2-7; 7 nucleotides match TRBD2. The CDR3 has 15 amino acids. Germline CDR1 and CDR2: LNHNV and YYDKDF (reference sequence). With V trimmed by 0 bases and J by 4 bases, 6 bases remained unmatched. The CDR3 coding sequence is TGTGCCACCAGCAGAGAAGGGCTAGCGGAATACGAGCAGTACTTC. It specifies CATSREGLAEYEQYF.